The next 9 T cell receptor beta chains were all read from a single sample in a study of blood T cells in healthy people across ages. With a J-beta primer mix and a sample-barcoded 5' primer, a second PCR ran about 6 to 11 cycles. TCRdb analysed the 5' RACE reads with MiXCR anew, one entry per CDR3 protein. The data hold 850,000 to 1,300,000 distinct CDR3 sequences, with 45% observed a single time. The source material was blood. The receptors originated from a woman aged 60-70 years in good health.

The sample holds many counts of this clonotype. J is TRBJ2-5 and V is TRBV9; D may match TRBD1 or TRBD2 (5 bases each). The CDR3 runs 15 residues. V lost 0 bases to trimming and J lost 2 bases, with 11 bases between them. From germline, CDR1 is SGDLS and CDR2 YYNGEE. The CDR3 region has the DNA TGTGCCAGCAGCGTAGGTGTGGGACGGCAAGAGACCCAGTACTTC. This sequence encodes CASSVGVGRQETQYF.

V usage is TRBV19 and J usage is TRBJ2-1; TRBD2 aligns across 11 bases. V lost 7 bases, J lost 6 bases, and 8 bases stayed unmatched. The V gene's germline CDR1 is LNHDA and CDR2 SQIVND (reference sequence). The length of the CDR3 is 15 residues. This chain's CDR3 is CASNPSGLAGNEQFF. Written as DNA, the CDR3 is TGTGCCAGTAACCCGTCCGGACTAGCGGGCAATGAGCAGTTCTTC.

The chain joins TRBV3-1 to TRBJ2-7; 10 bases agree with TRBD2. Germline lookup yields CDR1 LGHDT and CDR2 YNNKEL (reference sequence). J was trimmed by 7 bases and V by 4 bases; bases with no gene match: 7. The CDR3 extends over 14 amino acids. The CDR3 loop is CASSLGLAAWEQYF. The CDR3 nucleotides read TGTGCCAGCAGCCTTGGACTAGCGGCCTGGGAGCAGTACTTC.

This clonotype has a single count. The chain carries TRBV2 and TRBJ2-1; 7 bases are a match to TRBD2. The J segment lost 12 bases and the V segment lost 3 bases, leaving 8 bases of the junction unmatched. Germline CDR1 and CDR2: SNHLY and FYNNEI. CDR3 length: 13 residues. CDR3 sequence reads: CASSDPSGILQFF. CDR3 in DNA: TGTGCCAGCAGTGACCCGAGCGGGATCCTGCAGTTCTTC.

The CDR3 DNA follows: TGTGCCAGCAGCACCATTAGGGACCTTGTGGGGGCGCCTAACTATGGCTACACCTTC. It is translated as CASSTIRDLVGAPNYGYTF. This sequence joins TRBV11-2 and TRBJ1-2; tentative D call: TRBD1 (6 bases). Germline V gives CDR1 SGHAT, CDR2 FQNNGV. V lost 5 bases, J lost 0 bases, and 25 bases lay in between. The CDR3 is 19 amino acids.

This rearrangement joins TRBV20-1 to TRBJ2-1; TRBD2 matches at 13 bases. This CDR3 is 17 amino acids long. J was trimmed by 1 base and V by 1 base; bases with no gene match: 4. Germline-derived CDR1 and CDR2 are DFQATT and SNEGSKA (reference sequence). The CDR3 sequence is CSARVTSGRGSYNEQFF. CDR3 DNA sequence: TGCAGTGCTAGAGTAACTAGCGGGAGGGGTTCCTACAATGAGCAGTTCTTC.

Worth noting for this clonotype: The junction departs from the called germline gene at one end, perhaps through a read error. The chain combines TRBV6-2 or TRBV6-3 with TRBJ2-3, with TRBD2 matching 11 bases. This CDR3 spans 15 amino acids. Germline CDR1 reads MNHEY; CDR2 reads SVGEGT. The CDR3 loop reads CASSTSGSLTDTRYF. The CDR3 DNA follows: TGTGCCAGCAGTACTAGCGGGAGTTTGACAGATACGCGGTATTTT.

This clonotype showed up just once. The chain joins TRBV7-9 to TRBJ2-1; perhaps D is TRBD1 or TRBD2 (5 bases each). Germline CDR1 is SEHNR and CDR2 is FQNEAQ (reference sequence). V dropped 4 bases and J dropped 5 bases, with 24 bases sitting between them. The CDR3 extends over 18 amino acids. CDR3 sequence (DNA): TGTGCCAGCAGCTCCGCTCCCGGGGCCTGGGGCGGTCACAATGAGCAGTTCTTC. The encoded protein is CASSSAPGAWGGHNEQFF. The whole variable domain, filled in from reference TRBV7-9 and TRBJ2-1, reads DTGVSQNPRHKITKRGQNVTFRCDPISEHNRLYWYRQTLGQGPEFLTYFQNEAQLEKSRLLSDRFSAERPKGSFSTLEIQRTEQGDSAMYLCASSSAPGAWGGHNEQFFGPGTRLTVL.

The rearrangement joins TRBV5-1 to TRBJ2-7, with 10 nucleotides matching TRBD1. This CDR3 has 17 residues. V shed 4 bases and J 3 bases; nucleotides not matched to a gene: 13. Germline loops: CDR1 SGHRS, CDR2 YFSETQ. The CDR3 DNA is TGCGCCAGCAGCCCGACAGGGGGCATCGGGGGATTCTACGAGCAGTACTTC. It is translated as CASSPTGGIGGFYEQYF.